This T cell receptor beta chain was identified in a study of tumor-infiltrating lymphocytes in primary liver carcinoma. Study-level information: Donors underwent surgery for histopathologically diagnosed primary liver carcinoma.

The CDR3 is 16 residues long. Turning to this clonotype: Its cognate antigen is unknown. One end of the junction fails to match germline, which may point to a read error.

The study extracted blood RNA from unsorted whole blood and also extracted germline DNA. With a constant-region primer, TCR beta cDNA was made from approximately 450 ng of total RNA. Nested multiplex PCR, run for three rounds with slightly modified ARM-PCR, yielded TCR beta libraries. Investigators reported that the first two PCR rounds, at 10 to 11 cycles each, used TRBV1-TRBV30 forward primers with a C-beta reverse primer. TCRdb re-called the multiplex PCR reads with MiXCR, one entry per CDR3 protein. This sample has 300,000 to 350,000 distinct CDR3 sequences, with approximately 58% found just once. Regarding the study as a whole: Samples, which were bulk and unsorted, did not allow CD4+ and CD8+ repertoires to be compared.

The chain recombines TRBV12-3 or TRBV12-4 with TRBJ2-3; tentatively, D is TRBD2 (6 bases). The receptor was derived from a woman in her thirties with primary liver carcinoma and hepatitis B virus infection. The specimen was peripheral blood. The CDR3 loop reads CASSSRVGGSTDTRYF. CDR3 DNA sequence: TGTGCCAGCAGCTCCAGGGTGGGGGGAAGCACAGATACGCGGTATTTT.